These 12 T cell receptor beta chains were all obtained from the same sample, sequenced in a study of response to subunit inactivated influenza vaccine. TCRdb recomputed calls from the RT-PCR reads with MiXCR, one row per CDR3 protein. Seen here are hundreds of thousands of distinct CDR3 sequences, around 8% observed once, and the top ten hold 10% to 15%. The specimen was PBMCs from blood, collected 23 months after vaccination. The receptors originated from a man aged 50 to 69 who received an inactivated influenza vaccine.

This clonotype was found many times. The chain uses TRBV9 and TRBJ2-3, with 11 positions matching TRBD2. Germline-derived CDR1 and CDR2 are SGDLS and YYNGEE. The CDR3 is 16 residues long. After removal of 0 bases from V and 6 bases from J, the junction contained 6 bases not matched to a gene. DNA of the CDR3: TGTGCCAGCAGCGTAGCTGCTAGCGGGGGGATGGATACGCAGTATTTT. It yields the protein CASSVAASGGMDTQYF.

This clonotype was detected ten times or more. As DNA, the CDR3 is TGTGCCAGCAGCCCCATGAGGGGCCCCCCCTACGAGCAGTACTTC. It encodes CASSPMRGPPYEQYF. This rearrangement joins TRBV7-2 to TRBJ2-7; D may correspond to TRBD1 or TRBD2 (5 bases each). CDR1 is SGHTA, CDR2 FQGNSA, per germline. The V end lost 5 bases, the J end lost 2 bases, and 16 bases lay between the germline ends. The length of the CDR3 is 15 residues.

This clonotype was counted only a few times. The chain uses TRBV27 and TRBJ2-7; 8 bases fit TRBD1. In germline, CDR1 is MNHEY, CDR2 SMNVEV (reference sequence). The junction had 7 bases not matched to a gene; V was cut back by 0 bases and J by 6 bases. The CDR3 is 15 amino acids. The CDR3 coding sequence is TGTGCCAGCAGTTTATCGAGGGCAGGGGGCGGCGAGCAGTACTTC. It translates to CASSLSRAGGGEQYF.

This clonotype was recorded many times. CDR3 in DNA: TGTGCCATGGGGGAAGGGTGGTCAGATACGCAGTATTTT. Protein sequence: CAMGEGWSDTQYF. The chain carries TRBV10-3 and TRBJ2-3, with D tentatively TRBD1 or TRBD2 (5 bases each). This CDR3 region has 13 residues. The ends were cut back, 9 bases at V and 4 bases at J, with 14 bases in the middle. Germline lookup yields CDR1 ENHRY and CDR2 SYGVKD.

The chain uses TRBV3-1 and TRBJ1-3, with D possibly matching TRBD1 (6 bases). The CDR3 is 15 amino acids. CDR1 and CDR2 from the germline V gene are LGHDT and YNNKEL (reference sequence). Trimming took off 4 bases at V and 4 bases at J, with 14 bases between the two ends. CDR3 protein: CASSPTSGEGNTIYF. The CDR3 DNA reads as TGTGCCAGCAGCCCTACCTCAGGGGAAGGAAACACCATATATTTT.

This chain connects TRBV5-5 to TRBJ2-3; D possibly uses TRBD1 or TRBD2 (5 bases each). CDR1 and CDR2 (germline): SGHKS, YYEKEE (reference sequence). V shed 1 base and J shed 0 bases, with 9 bases lying between them. CDR3 length equals 15 residues. The CDR3 here is CASSLNWGSTDTQYF. CDR3 sequence (DNA): TGTGCCAGCAGCTTGAACTGGGGGAGCACAGATACGCAGTATTTT.

This clonotype occurred a few times. The J gene is TRBJ1-2, the V gene TRBV19; D ambiguous. V shed 3 bases and J shed 2 bases, with 7 bases lying between them. Germline CDR1 LNHDA, CDR2 SQIVND (reference sequence). The CDR3 has 13 amino acids. The CDR3 reads CASSIVTNYGYTF. The CDR3 coding sequence is TGTGCCAGTAGTATCGTGACAAACTATGGCTACACCTTC.

This clonotype was seen a few times. Here the CDR3 reads CASSDSGRTYEQYF. The CDR3 nucleotides are TGTGCCAGCAGTGATTCAGGGAGAACCTACGAGCAGTACTTC. The chain employs TRBV25-1 and TRBJ2-7, with D possibly called TRBD1 or TRBD2 (5 bases each). Germline V gives CDR1 MGHDK, CDR2 SYGVNS. The CDR3 consists of 14 residues. Trimming left V 3 bases short and J 2 bases short, with 11 bases between.

This clonotype was seen at least ten times. The rearrangement links TRBV7-2 to TRBJ2-6; TRBD1 agrees at 8 bases. CDR1 is SGHTA and CDR2 is FQGNSA in the germline V gene. The CDR3 contains 17 residues. V lost 5 bases and J lost 2; bases outside the gene matches: 8. CDR3 nucleotide sequence: TGTGCCAGCAGCCCGAGACAGGGGAGACCTGGGGCCAACGTCCTGACTTTC. This codes for CASSPRQGRPGANVLTF.

This clonotype appeared many times. V usage is TRBV6-1 and J usage is TRBJ2-3, with D unresolved. With 0 bases removed from V and 0 bases from J, the gap between germline ends came to 4 bases. The CDR3 is 14 amino acids. CDR1 and CDR2 (germline): MNHNS, SASEGT. The CDR3 loop is CASSEAGSTDTQYF. CDR3 DNA: TGTGCCAGCAGTGAAGCGGGCAGCACAGATACGCAGTATTTT.

This clonotype was seen ten or more times. V gene TRBV20-1 combines with J gene TRBJ1-1; weak D call: TRBD1 (5 bases). From germline, CDR1 is DFQATT and CDR2 SNEGSKA (reference sequence). The V gene lost 0 bases and the J gene lost 8 bases, with 10 bases spanning the gap. The length of the CDR3 is 12 residues. The CDR3 DNA reads as TGCAGTGCTAGAGACAGACAGAACGAAGCTTTCTTT. Encoded protein: CSARDRQNEAFF.

This clonotype was counted only a few times. V gene TRBV27 combines with J gene TRBJ2-6, with no clear D. Trimming shortened V by 8 bases and J by 1 base, and 3 bases separated the two germline ends. CDR1 is MNHEY, CDR2 SMNVEV, per germline (reference sequence). The CDR3 contains 12 residues. CDR3 DNA sequence: TGTGCCAGCGCATCTGGGGCCAACGTCCTGACTTTC. Translating it yields CASASGANVLTF. Drawing the rest from reference TRBV27 and TRBJ2-6, the complete variable domain is EAQVTQNPRYLITVTGKKLTVTCSQNMNHEYMSWYRQDPGLGLRQIYYSMNVEVTDKGDVPEGYKVSRKEKRNFPLILESPSPNQTSLYFCASASGANVLTFGAGSRLTVL.